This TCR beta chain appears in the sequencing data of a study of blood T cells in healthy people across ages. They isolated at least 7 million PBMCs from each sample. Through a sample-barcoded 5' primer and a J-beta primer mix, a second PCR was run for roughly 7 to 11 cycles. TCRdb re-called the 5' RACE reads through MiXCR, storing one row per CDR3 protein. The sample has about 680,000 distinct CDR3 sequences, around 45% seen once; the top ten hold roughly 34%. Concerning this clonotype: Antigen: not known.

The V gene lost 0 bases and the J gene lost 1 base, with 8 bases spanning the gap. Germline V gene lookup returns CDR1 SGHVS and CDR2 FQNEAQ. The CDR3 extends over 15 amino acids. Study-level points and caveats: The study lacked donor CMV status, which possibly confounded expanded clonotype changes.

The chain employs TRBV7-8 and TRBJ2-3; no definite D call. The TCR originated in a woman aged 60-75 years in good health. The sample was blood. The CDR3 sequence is CASSLAYLGTDTQYF. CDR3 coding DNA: TGTGCCAGCAGCTTAGCGTATCTAGGCACAGATACGCAGTATTTT. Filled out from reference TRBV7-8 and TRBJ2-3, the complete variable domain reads GAGVSQSPRYKVAKRGQDVALRCDPISGHVSLFWYQQALGQGPEFLTYFQNEAQLDKSGLPSDRFFAERPEGSVSTLKIQRTQQEDSAVYLCASSLAYLGTDTQYFGPGTRLTVL.